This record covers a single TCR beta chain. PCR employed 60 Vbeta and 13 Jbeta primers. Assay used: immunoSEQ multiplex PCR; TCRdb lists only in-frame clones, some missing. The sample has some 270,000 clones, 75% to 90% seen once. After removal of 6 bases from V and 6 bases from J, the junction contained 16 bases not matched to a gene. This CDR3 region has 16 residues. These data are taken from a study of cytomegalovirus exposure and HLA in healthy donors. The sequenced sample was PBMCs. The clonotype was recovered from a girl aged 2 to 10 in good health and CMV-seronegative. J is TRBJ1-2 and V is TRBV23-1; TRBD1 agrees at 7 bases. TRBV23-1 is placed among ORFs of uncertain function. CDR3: CASSDRPKQGRNGYTF. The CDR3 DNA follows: TGCGCCAGCAGCGATCGGCCGAAACAGGGGAGGAATGGCTACACCTTC.